This T cell receptor (beta chain) was retrieved from a study of cytomegalovirus exposure and HLA in healthy donors. The PCR contained 60 Vbeta and 13 Jbeta primers. The method was immunoSEQ multiplex PCR; TCRdb's version includes in-frame clones alone and lacks a portion of them. The data show about 110,000 clones, roughly 80% seen once. About this clone itself: The antigen is not known.

The CDR3 totals 15 residues. The germline V gene encodes CDR1 SGDLS and CDR2 YYNGEE. V was clipped by 9 bases and J by 3 bases, with 18 bases between them. Study-wide results and caveats: Fewer N-insertions (relative to the roughly 700-donor mean) were reportedly seen in an Asian-associated ancestry cluster in a later analysis.

The sample consisted of PBMCs. The sequence derives from a woman aged 40 to 49 in good health and CMV-seronegative. The gene calls are TRBV9 and TRBJ2-2; possibly TRBD1 for D (5 bases). CDR3 sequence reads: CANEWVKGDTGELFF. Here the CDR3 DNA reads TGTGCCAACGAGTGGGTAAAAGGGGACACCGGGGAGCTGTTTTTT.